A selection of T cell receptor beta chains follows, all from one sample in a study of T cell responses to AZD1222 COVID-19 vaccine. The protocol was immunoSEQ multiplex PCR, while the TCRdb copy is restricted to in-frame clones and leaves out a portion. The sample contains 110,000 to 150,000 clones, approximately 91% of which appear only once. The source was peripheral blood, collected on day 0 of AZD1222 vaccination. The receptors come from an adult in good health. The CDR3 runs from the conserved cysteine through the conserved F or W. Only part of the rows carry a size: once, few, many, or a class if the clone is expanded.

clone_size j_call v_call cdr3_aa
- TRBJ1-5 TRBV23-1 CASSQPGHIF
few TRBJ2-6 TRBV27 CASTFRTGASGGANVLTF
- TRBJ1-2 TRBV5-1 CASSLTGGDIYGYTF
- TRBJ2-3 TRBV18 CASSPTGGGSTDTQYF
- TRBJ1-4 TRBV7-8 CASSLEGGLSNEKLFF
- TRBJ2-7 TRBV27 CASSFIQGSSSYEQYF
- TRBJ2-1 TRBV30 CAWKMGLAHHEQFF
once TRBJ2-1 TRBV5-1 CASSPTLTGYNEQFF
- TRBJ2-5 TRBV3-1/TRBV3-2 CASSYLGGETQYF
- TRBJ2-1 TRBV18 CASSPAGAVYNEQFF